A selection of T cell receptor beta chains follows, all from one sample in a study of early T cells in non-severe SARS-CoV-2 infection. TCRdb recomputed calls from the 5' RACE reads with MiXCR, one row per CDR3 protein. The sample contains nearly 90,000 distinct CDR3 sequences, 13% to 15% of which appear only once. The sample was whole blood. The receptors were sampled from an adult who was a healthcare worker with PCR-confirmed SARS-CoV-2 infection or an uninfected control (not recorded which). Each CDR3 is given with its conserved first and last residue. A D gene is named only where the DNA matches it firmly. Clone size appears in some rows only: once, few, many, or a class for an expanded clone.

J gene | clone size | V gene | CDR3 length | D gene | CDR3 DNA | CDR3 protein
TRBJ2-2 | many | TRBV7-3 | 14 | . | TGTGCCAGCAGCTTAGGGCTTGTCACCGGGGAGCTGTTTTTT | CASSLGLVTGELFF
TRBJ2-7 | . | TRBV21-1 | 17 | . | TGTGCCAGCAGCAAAGATTCGTTTAGGGGGAGCTCCTACGAGCAGTACTTC | CASSKDSFRGSSYEQYF
TRBJ2-7 | . | TRBV6-5 | 15 | . | TGTGCCAGCAGTTACTCGAACGGGGTGGCCTACGAGCAGTACTTC | CASSYSNGVAYEQYF
TRBJ2-7 | few | TRBV2 | 13 | . | TGTGCCAGCAGTGAACAGTTTGGGCACGAGCAGTACTTC | CASSEQFGHEQYF
TRBJ2-2 | . | TRBV6-1 | 14 | . | TGTGCCAGCAGCCAACTAGAGGTCCGCGGGGAGCTGTTTTTT | CASSQLEVRGELFF
TRBJ1-4 | few | TRBV7-3 | 18 | . | TGTGCCAGCAGCTCCCCTCCGAGGGCCGAAGGGGGGAATGAAAAACTGTTTTTT | CASSSPPRAEGGNEKLFF
TRBJ2-2 | few | TRBV6-6 | 13 | . | TGTGCCAGCAGTAGGGACTACACCGGGGAGCTGTTTTTT | CASSRDYTGELFF
TRBJ1-6 | . | TRBV12-3/TRBV12-4 | 15 | . | TGTGCCAGCAGCCTAGCCCCAGGGGCAGGTTCACCCCTCCACTTT | CASSLAPGAGSPLHF
TRBJ2-7 | . | TRBV7-6 | 14 | TRBD1 | TGTGCCAGCAGCTGGGGACAGATCTCCTACGAGCAGTACTTC | CASSWGQISYEQYF
TRBJ1-4 | many | TRBV11-2 | 13 | . | TGTGCCAGCAGCCCAGACGGGGATGAAAAACTGTTTTTT | CASSPDGDEKLFF
TRBJ2-7 | . | TRBV28 | 15 | TRBD2 | TGTGCCAGCAGTTCGCCTAGCGGGAATCCCTACGAGCAGTACTTC | CASSSPSGNPYEQYF
TRBJ2-4 | many | TRBV29-1 | 12 | . | TGCAGCGGTGCCGGGCAGGGAAACATTCAGTACTTC | CSGAGQGNIQYF
TRBJ1-1 | few | TRBV29-1 | 10 | . | TGCAGCGTTGGGGCAGCCCTCGCTTTCTTT | CSVGAALAFF
TRBJ2-5 | many | TRBV15 | 17 | . | TGTGCCACCAGCAGAGATCCAGCTCTCTCAAAGCAAGAGACCCAGTACTTC | CATSRDPALSKQETQYF
TRBJ2-1 | . | TRBV7-6 | 17 | TRBD1 | TGTGCCAGCAGCATCTCAGGGGGTCCCCAGACCTACAATGAGCAGTTCTTC | CASSISGGPQTYNEQFF
TRBJ1-4 | . | TRBV28 | 16 | . | TGTGCCAGCAGTTCACGCGGGGCAGGGACTAATGAAAAACTGTTTTTT | CASSSRGAGTNEKLFF
TRBJ2-5 | . | TRBV12-3/TRBV12-4 | 13 | . | TGTACCAGCAGGAGGGACAGCCAAGAGACCCAGTACTTC | CTSRRDSQETQYF
TRBJ2-4 | many | TRBV7-2 | 11 | . | TGTGCCAGCAGCTTAGAGGGACCCCCGAACTTC | CASSLEGPPNF
TRBJ2-7 | few | TRBV7-9 | 11 | . | TGTGCCAGCAGCTTGCCTGGCGAGCAGTACTTC | CASSLPGEQYF
TRBJ2-5 | . | TRBV28 | 18 | . | TGTGCCAGCAGTCCGACGGCGGCCCCTGCACGGAGCCAAGAGACCCAGTACTTC | CASSPTAAPARSQETQYF
TRBJ2-1 | many | TRBV28 | 16 | TRBD2 | TGTGCCAGCAGTCATCCGCGGGAGGTCTCCTACAATGAGCAGTTCTTC | CASSHPREVSYNEQFF
TRBJ2-1 | once | TRBV7-9 | 14 | TRBD2 | TGTGCCAGTTGCACTAGCGGGACATACAATGAGCAGTTCTTC | CASCTSGTYNEQFF
TRBJ2-2 | . | TRBV7-6 | 14 | . | TGTGCCAGCAGCAGGACTACAAACACCGGGGAGCTGTTTTTT | CASSRTTNTGELFF
TRBJ2-7 | few | TRBV19 | 15 | . | TGTGCCAGTAGTACCGGCCCCGGGCCAATCTACGAGCAGTACTTC | CASSTGPGPIYEQYF
TRBJ2-3 | . | TRBV10-3 | 13 | TRBD2 | TGTGCCACCTATAGCGGGAGCACAGATACGCAGTATTTT | CATYSGSTDTQYF
TRBJ2-3 | many | TRBV14 | 14 | . | TGTGCCAGCAGCCAGAGCGGGTTGGGAGGTACGCAGTATTTT | CASSQSGLGGTQYF
TRBJ1-4 | few | TRBV7-9 | 14 | . | TGTGCCAGCAGCTTAGGACAGACGGGGGAAAAACTGTTTTTT | CASSLGQTGEKLFF
TRBJ2-2 | . | TRBV10-2 | 11 | . | TGCGCCAGCAGTGACTCCGGGGAGCTGTTTTTT | CASSDSGELFF
TRBJ2-5 | . | TRBV25-1 | 14 | TRBD1 | TGTGCCAGCAGTGAAAAGGGGGCGGAAGAGACCCAGTACTTC | CASSEKGAEETQYF
TRBJ2-7 | few | TRBV7-9 | 12 | . | TGTGCCAGCAGCCCACGAGAGGGGACGCGCTACTTC | CASSPREGTRYF
TRBJ2-3 | . | TRBV30 | 14 | . | TGTGCCTGGACGACCTTAGGGGGCACAGATACGCAGTATTTT | CAWTTLGGTDTQYF
TRBJ2-7 | few | TRBV20-1 | 12 | . | TGCAGTGCTAGGGCGGATTCCTACGAGCAGTACTTC | CSARADSYEQYF
TRBJ2-1 | . | TRBV6-2/TRBV6-3 | 13 | TRBD1 | TGTGCCAGCAGGACCAGGGGGCACGATGAGCAGTTCTTC | CASRTRGHDEQFF
TRBJ2-5 | few | TRBV29-1 | 14 | . | TGCAGCGTTCCCGGGACCCAGTACCAAGAGACCCAGTACTTC | CSVPGTQYQETQYF
TRBJ2-1 | . | TRBV12-3/TRBV12-4 | 16 | . | TGTGCCAGCAGTTCTCAGGGCCGACAAATCTACAATGAGCAGTTCTTC | CASSSQGRQIYNEQFF
TRBJ2-3 | many | TRBV7-9 | 12 | . | TGTGCCAGCAGCCGCGGCACAGATACGCAGTATTTT | CASSRGTDTQYF
TRBJ1-5 | few | TRBV29-1 | 12 | . | TGCAGCGTTGGGTCCAGGAATCAGCCCCAGCATTTT | CSVGSRNQPQHF
TRBJ1-6 | . | TRBV27 | 15 | TRBD1 | TGTGCCAGCAGCCGCGTGGGACAGGGATTTCCACCCCTCCACTTT | CASSRVGQGFPPLHF
TRBJ1-1 | . | TRBV10-3 | 13 | . | TGTGCCATCAGTGATACAGGGTCCACTGAAGCTTTCTTT | CAISDTGSTEAFF